The clone carrying this T cell receptor (beta chain) came up many times. RNA served as the template for amplifying TCR beta CDR3 regions. The authors performed first-round RT-PCR with HTBI primers and then a second-round multiplex PCR. Via MiXCR, TCRdb re-called the multiplex PCR reads, giving one row per CDR3 protein. Of some 350,000 distinct CDR3 sequences listed, about 18% are singletons. This sample was included in a study of Graves' ophthalmopathy and Graves' hyperthyroidism. The V segment lost 1 base and the J segment 7 bases; nucleotides outside the gene matches: 8. Germline-derived CDR1 and CDR2 are SGHRS and YFSETQ. The CDR3 is 14 amino acids. Stable hyperthyroidism referred to disease that showed no ophthalmopathy within 18 months of follow-up.

The rearrangement links TRBV5-1 to TRBJ2-7; 7 bases are shared with TRBD1. This clonotype was sampled from an adult woman with stable Graves' hyperthyroidism. The sequenced sample was peripheral blood. The CDR3 region has the DNA TGCGCCAGCAGCTTGCAGGGGGATCCTAGGGAGCAGTACTTC. This encodes CASSLQGDPREQYF.